The 18 T cell receptor beta chains presented below share a single source sample, sequenced in a study of shared T cell receptors in the human thymus (dated by TCRdb to the early 2020s). The protocol used for the library was the immunoSEQ multiplex PCR assay. TCRdb took this table from immuneACCESS and kept in-frame rearrangements with V and J called. Such tables lack part of the clones; where checked against another copy, unresolved V genes explain under half of the gap, and the rest is unexplained. The sample yields hundreds of thousands of clones; 78% were counted once. Of the sample, about 0.014% falls within the top ten clones. These data are also associated with another study on human thymus T cells.

The specimen sequenced was thymocytes. The receptors here all came from a boy under three years old with a congenital heart defect. Donor details come from another sample of the same person, matched by shared clones.

The chain links TRBV7-2 to TRBJ2-3, with D perhaps TRBD2 (6 bases). CDR1 is SGHTA, CDR2 FQGNSA, per germline. Trimming took off 5 bases at V and 0 bases at J, with 15 bases between the two ends. The CDR3 has 16 amino acids. In DNA form, the CDR3 reads TGTGCCAGCAGCAGATTACCGGGACTTAGCACAGATACGCAGTATTTT. It encodes CASSRLPGLSTDTQYF. The whole variable domain, remainder taken from reference TRBV7-2 and TRBJ2-3, is GAGVSQSPSNKVTEKGKDVELRCDPISGHTALYWYRQSLGQGLEFLIYFQGNSAPDKSGLPSDRFSAERTGGSVSTLTIQRTQQEDSAVYLCASSRLPGLSTDTQYFGPGTRLTVL.

This clone has just a few counts. The chain couples TRBV4-3 to TRBJ1-3; no firm D call. Germline V CDR1 and CDR2: LGHNA, YSLEER. V was pared by 1 base and J by 8 bases, with 12 bases between. This CDR3 is built from 14 residues. DNA for the CDR3: TGCGCCAGCAGCCAAGGGCCTCCCGCGGACACCATATATTTT. Translating gives CASSQGPPADTIYF.

The V call is TRBV4-3, the J call TRBJ2-5, with D possibly matching TRBD2 (5 bases). The closer fit of TRBJ2-7 to the DNA end suggests the J call may be wrong. CDR1 and CDR2 from the germline V gene are LGHNA and YSLEER. This CDR3 is 17 amino acids long. CDR3 sequence (DNA): TGCGCCAGCAGCCAAGATCTTCGGGTTAGCGTGACCTACGAGCAGTACTTC. The encoded protein is CASSQDLRVSVTYEQYF.

The gene calls are TRBV7-3 and TRBJ2-3; D may be TRBD1 (5 bases). Trimming removed 2 bases from V and 3 bases from J, with 15 bases in between. The CDR3 totals 16 residues. Germline CDR1 reads SGHTA; CDR2 reads FQGTGA. The CDR3 DNA reads as TGTGCCAGCAGCTTAGCTCTGGGGAAGGGGACAGATACGCAGTATTTT. As protein: CASSLALGKGTDTQYF.

This clone has just a few counts. The gene calls are TRBV4-1 and TRBJ1-2; D remains unclear. V was shortened by 1 base and J by 9 bases, with 12 bases between the two germline ends. This CDR3 contains 13 residues. Germline CDR1 MGHRA, CDR2 YSYEKL. CDR3 sequence (DNA): TGCGCCAGCAGCCAAGTCGCAGGCCTTTGCTACACCTTC. This codes for CASSQVAGLCYTF.

The CDR3 loop is CASSPRTSGRKRTGELFF. In nucleotides, the CDR3 is TGTGCCAGCAGCCCGAGGACTAGCGGGAGGAAAAGGACCGGGGAGCTGTTTTTT. The V and J genes are TRBV7-8 and TRBJ2-2; 14 bases fit TRBD2. The CDR3 runs to 18 residues. Trimming cost V 5 bases and J 5 bases; bases outside gene matches: 10. The germline CDR1 and CDR2 sequences are SGHVS and FQNEAQ.

The chain joins TRBV12-5 to TRBJ2-3, with D possibly matching TRBD1 (5 bases). V lost 6 bases, J lost 3 bases, and 13 bases lay in between. Looked up from germline, CDR1 is LGHNT and CDR2 is FRNRAP. The CDR3 totals 14 residues. This CDR3 reads CASGAQAGTDTQYF. The CDR3 nucleotides are TGTGCTAGTGGGGCACAAGCAGGGACAGATACGCAGTATTTT.

Only one count was recorded for this clone. The rearrangement links TRBV5-6 to TRBJ2-5, with a possible D match to TRBD2 (6 bases). V was cut by 7 bases and J by 3 bases, with 10 bases left in between. The CDR3 sequence is 12 residues long. Germline-derived CDR1 and CDR2 are SGHDT and YYEEEE. CDR3 coding DNA: TGTGCCAGCTCCTGGGGGGAAGAGACCCAGTACTTC. As protein: CASSWGEETQYF.

This rearrangement joins TRBV27 to TRBJ2-7; TRBD2 matches 11 bases. The germline V gene encodes CDR1 MNHEY and CDR2 SMNVEV (reference sequence). The V and J ends lost 4 bases and 7 bases, in that order; junction bases with no gene match: 9. This CDR3 comprises 15 residues. CDR3: CASSSETSGIDEQYF. DNA for the CDR3: TGTGCCAGCAGTTCAGAGACTAGCGGGATAGATGAGCAGTACTTC.

The V gene is TRBV27, the J gene TRBJ2-4; tentative D call: TRBD1 (6 bases). Germline assignment: CDR1 MNHEY and CDR2 SMNVEV (reference sequence). The CDR3 loop spans 16 amino acids. Deletions cut 4 bases from V and 0 bases from J, with 13 bases between. CDR3 in amino acids: CASSSQGLVAKNIQYF. Here the CDR3 DNA reads TGTGCCAGCAGTTCACAGGGTTTGGTAGCCAAAAACATTCAGTACTTC.

V usage is TRBV28 and J usage is TRBJ2-7; TRBD2 matches at 7 bases. The V and J ends lost 6 bases and 3 bases, in that order; junction bases with no gene match: 11. Looked up from germline, CDR1 is MDHEN and CDR2 is SYDVKM. The CDR3 totals 15 residues. This chain's CDR3 is CASSLPRGVSYEQYF. CDR3 DNA: TGTGCCAGCAGCCTTCCCCGGGGGGTAAGCTACGAGCAGTACTTC.

This clone was detected a few times. The chain recombines TRBV5-8 with TRBJ1-1, with D hard to call. The CDR3 is 12 amino acids. Trimming took off 6 bases at V and 1 base at J, with 7 bases between the two ends. Germline V CDR1 and CDR2: SGHTS, YDEGEE. CDR3: CASISGNTEAFF. As DNA, the CDR3 is TGTGCCAGCATTTCAGGGAACACTGAAGCTTTCTTT.

V and J are TRBV7-9 and TRBJ1-2; D uncertain. V gave up 5 bases and J gave up 1 base, with 17 bases separating them. This CDR3 has 16 amino acids. Germline V gene data show CDR1 as SEHNR and CDR2 as FQNEAQ (reference sequence). CDR3 in amino acids: CASSPRRESINYGYTF. The DNA of the CDR3 is TGTGCCAGCAGCCCCCGCCGGGAATCAATTAACTATGGCTACACCTTC.

The gene calls are TRBV28 and TRBJ2-3; TRBD2 agrees at 10 bases. With 6 bases clipped from V and 6 bases from J, the junction kept 12 bases outside the gene matches. The CDR3 runs to 16 residues. Germline V gene lookup returns CDR1 MDHEN and CDR2 SYDVKM. The CDR3 reads CASSTSRSGREDTQYF. In DNA, the CDR3 is TGTGCCAGCAGCACCTCGAGAAGCGGGAGGGAGGATACGCAGTATTTT.

The chain uses TRBV5-8 and TRBJ1-1, with D uncertain. This CDR3 region has 15 residues. V shed 3 bases and J shed 3 bases, with 15 bases lying between them. Germline V gene sequence: CDR1 SGHTS, CDR2 YDEGEE. The CDR3 is CASSSPLSADTEAFF. The CDR3 DNA is TGTGCCAGCAGCTCGCCTCTTTCGGCGGACACTGAAGCTTTCTTT.

J is TRBJ2-1 and V is TRBV27, with 9 positions matching TRBD1. This CDR3 spans 14 amino acids. Losses at the gene ends were 5 bases for V and 3 bases for J; bases not matched to a gene: 2. Germline loops: CDR1 MNHEY, CDR2 SMNVEV (reference sequence). CDR3 in DNA: TGTGCCAGCAGTGGGACAGGGTTCTACAATGAGCAGTTCTTC. Its protein is CASSGTGFYNEQFF.

The CDR3 DNA reads TGTGCCAGTAGTTATAAGCTCGGGGGTGGCTACACCTTC. Protein: CASSYKLGGGYTF. V gene TRBV19 combines with J gene TRBJ1-2, with a weak D call TRBD1 (5 bases). CDR1 and CDR2 (germline): LNHDA, SQIVND (reference sequence). Deletions cut 5 bases from V and 7 bases from J, with 14 bases between. The CDR3 is 13 residues long.

The chain carries TRBV28 and TRBJ1-5, with 8 bases lining up with TRBD1. The CDR3 is 13 amino acids. The V gene's germline CDR1 is MDHEN and CDR2 SYDVKM. J gave up 5 bases and V 7 bases, and 4 bases lay outside the gene matches. The CDR3 coding sequence is TGTGCCAGCAATCACAGGGGGGATCAGCCCCAGCATTTT. Protein sequence: CASNHRGDQPQHF.